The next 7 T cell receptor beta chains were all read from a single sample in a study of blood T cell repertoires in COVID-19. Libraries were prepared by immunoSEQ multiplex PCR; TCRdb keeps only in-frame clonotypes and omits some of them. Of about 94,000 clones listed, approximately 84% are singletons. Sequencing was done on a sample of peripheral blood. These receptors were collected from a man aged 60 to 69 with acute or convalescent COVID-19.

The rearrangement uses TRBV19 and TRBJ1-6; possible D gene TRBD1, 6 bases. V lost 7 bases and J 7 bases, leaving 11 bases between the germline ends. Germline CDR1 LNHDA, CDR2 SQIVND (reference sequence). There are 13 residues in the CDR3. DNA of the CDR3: TGTGCCAGTAAAGGGGGTAAGAATTCACCCCTCCACTTT. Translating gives CASKGGKNSPLHF.

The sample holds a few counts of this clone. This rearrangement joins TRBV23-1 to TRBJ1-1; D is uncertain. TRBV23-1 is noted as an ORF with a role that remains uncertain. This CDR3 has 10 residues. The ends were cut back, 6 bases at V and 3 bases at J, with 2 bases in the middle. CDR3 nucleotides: TGCGCCAGCAGCTACACTGAAGCTTTCTTT. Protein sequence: CASSYTEAFF.

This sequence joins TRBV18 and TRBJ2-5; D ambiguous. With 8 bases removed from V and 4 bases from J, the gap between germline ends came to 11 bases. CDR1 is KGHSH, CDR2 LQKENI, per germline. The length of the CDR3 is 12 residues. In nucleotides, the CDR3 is TGTGCCAGCACTAACTATGGAGAGACCCAGTACTTC. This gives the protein CASTNYGETQYF. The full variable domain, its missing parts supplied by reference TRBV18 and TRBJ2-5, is NAGVMQNPRHLVRRRGQEARLRCSPMKGHSHVYWYRQLPEEGLKFMVYLQKENIIDESGMPKERFSAEFPKEGPSILRIQQVVRGDSAAYFCASTNYGETQYFGPGTRLLVL.

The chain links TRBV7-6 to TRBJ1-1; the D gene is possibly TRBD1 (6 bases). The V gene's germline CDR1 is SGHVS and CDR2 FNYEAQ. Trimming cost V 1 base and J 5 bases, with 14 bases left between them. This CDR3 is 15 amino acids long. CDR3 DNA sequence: TGTGCCAGCAGCTTAGGTAGCGGGGGGCGGACTGAAGCTTTCTTT. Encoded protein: CASSLGSGGRTEAFF.

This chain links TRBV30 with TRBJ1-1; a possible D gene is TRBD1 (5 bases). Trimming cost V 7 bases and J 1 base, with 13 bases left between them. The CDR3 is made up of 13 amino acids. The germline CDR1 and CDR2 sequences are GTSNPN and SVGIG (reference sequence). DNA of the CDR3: TGTGCCTTGGATCGACAGAAGAACACTGAAGCTTTCTTT. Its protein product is CALDRQKNTEAFF.

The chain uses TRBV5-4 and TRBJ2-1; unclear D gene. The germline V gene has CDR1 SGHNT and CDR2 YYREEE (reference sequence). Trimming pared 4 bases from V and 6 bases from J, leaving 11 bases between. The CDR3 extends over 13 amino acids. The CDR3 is CASSIVSVNEQFF. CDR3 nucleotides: TGTGCCAGCAGCATAGTCTCGGTCAATGAGCAGTTCTTC.

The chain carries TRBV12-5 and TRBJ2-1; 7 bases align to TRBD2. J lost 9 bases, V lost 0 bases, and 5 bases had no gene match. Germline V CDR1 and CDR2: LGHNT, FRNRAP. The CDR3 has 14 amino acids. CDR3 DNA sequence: TGTGCTAGTGGTTTGGTAAGAGCGGGGACTGAGCAGTTCTTC. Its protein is CASGLVRAGTEQFF.